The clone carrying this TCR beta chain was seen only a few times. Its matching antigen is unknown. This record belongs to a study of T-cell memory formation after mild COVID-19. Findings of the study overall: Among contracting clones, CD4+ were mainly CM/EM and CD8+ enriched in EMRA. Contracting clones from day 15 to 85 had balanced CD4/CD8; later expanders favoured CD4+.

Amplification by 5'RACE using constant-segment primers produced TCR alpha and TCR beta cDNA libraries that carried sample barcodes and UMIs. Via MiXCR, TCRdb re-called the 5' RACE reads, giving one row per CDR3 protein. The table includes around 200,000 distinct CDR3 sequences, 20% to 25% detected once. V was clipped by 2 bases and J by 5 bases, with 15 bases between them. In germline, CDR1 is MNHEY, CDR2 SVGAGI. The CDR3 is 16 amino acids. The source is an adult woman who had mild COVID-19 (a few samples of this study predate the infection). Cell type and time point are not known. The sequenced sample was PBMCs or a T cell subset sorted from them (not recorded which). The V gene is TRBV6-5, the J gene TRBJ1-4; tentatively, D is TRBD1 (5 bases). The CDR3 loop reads CASSYAAGTDNEKLFF. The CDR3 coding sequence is TGTGCCAGCAGTTACGCTGCCGGGACGGACAATGAAAAACTGTTTTTT.